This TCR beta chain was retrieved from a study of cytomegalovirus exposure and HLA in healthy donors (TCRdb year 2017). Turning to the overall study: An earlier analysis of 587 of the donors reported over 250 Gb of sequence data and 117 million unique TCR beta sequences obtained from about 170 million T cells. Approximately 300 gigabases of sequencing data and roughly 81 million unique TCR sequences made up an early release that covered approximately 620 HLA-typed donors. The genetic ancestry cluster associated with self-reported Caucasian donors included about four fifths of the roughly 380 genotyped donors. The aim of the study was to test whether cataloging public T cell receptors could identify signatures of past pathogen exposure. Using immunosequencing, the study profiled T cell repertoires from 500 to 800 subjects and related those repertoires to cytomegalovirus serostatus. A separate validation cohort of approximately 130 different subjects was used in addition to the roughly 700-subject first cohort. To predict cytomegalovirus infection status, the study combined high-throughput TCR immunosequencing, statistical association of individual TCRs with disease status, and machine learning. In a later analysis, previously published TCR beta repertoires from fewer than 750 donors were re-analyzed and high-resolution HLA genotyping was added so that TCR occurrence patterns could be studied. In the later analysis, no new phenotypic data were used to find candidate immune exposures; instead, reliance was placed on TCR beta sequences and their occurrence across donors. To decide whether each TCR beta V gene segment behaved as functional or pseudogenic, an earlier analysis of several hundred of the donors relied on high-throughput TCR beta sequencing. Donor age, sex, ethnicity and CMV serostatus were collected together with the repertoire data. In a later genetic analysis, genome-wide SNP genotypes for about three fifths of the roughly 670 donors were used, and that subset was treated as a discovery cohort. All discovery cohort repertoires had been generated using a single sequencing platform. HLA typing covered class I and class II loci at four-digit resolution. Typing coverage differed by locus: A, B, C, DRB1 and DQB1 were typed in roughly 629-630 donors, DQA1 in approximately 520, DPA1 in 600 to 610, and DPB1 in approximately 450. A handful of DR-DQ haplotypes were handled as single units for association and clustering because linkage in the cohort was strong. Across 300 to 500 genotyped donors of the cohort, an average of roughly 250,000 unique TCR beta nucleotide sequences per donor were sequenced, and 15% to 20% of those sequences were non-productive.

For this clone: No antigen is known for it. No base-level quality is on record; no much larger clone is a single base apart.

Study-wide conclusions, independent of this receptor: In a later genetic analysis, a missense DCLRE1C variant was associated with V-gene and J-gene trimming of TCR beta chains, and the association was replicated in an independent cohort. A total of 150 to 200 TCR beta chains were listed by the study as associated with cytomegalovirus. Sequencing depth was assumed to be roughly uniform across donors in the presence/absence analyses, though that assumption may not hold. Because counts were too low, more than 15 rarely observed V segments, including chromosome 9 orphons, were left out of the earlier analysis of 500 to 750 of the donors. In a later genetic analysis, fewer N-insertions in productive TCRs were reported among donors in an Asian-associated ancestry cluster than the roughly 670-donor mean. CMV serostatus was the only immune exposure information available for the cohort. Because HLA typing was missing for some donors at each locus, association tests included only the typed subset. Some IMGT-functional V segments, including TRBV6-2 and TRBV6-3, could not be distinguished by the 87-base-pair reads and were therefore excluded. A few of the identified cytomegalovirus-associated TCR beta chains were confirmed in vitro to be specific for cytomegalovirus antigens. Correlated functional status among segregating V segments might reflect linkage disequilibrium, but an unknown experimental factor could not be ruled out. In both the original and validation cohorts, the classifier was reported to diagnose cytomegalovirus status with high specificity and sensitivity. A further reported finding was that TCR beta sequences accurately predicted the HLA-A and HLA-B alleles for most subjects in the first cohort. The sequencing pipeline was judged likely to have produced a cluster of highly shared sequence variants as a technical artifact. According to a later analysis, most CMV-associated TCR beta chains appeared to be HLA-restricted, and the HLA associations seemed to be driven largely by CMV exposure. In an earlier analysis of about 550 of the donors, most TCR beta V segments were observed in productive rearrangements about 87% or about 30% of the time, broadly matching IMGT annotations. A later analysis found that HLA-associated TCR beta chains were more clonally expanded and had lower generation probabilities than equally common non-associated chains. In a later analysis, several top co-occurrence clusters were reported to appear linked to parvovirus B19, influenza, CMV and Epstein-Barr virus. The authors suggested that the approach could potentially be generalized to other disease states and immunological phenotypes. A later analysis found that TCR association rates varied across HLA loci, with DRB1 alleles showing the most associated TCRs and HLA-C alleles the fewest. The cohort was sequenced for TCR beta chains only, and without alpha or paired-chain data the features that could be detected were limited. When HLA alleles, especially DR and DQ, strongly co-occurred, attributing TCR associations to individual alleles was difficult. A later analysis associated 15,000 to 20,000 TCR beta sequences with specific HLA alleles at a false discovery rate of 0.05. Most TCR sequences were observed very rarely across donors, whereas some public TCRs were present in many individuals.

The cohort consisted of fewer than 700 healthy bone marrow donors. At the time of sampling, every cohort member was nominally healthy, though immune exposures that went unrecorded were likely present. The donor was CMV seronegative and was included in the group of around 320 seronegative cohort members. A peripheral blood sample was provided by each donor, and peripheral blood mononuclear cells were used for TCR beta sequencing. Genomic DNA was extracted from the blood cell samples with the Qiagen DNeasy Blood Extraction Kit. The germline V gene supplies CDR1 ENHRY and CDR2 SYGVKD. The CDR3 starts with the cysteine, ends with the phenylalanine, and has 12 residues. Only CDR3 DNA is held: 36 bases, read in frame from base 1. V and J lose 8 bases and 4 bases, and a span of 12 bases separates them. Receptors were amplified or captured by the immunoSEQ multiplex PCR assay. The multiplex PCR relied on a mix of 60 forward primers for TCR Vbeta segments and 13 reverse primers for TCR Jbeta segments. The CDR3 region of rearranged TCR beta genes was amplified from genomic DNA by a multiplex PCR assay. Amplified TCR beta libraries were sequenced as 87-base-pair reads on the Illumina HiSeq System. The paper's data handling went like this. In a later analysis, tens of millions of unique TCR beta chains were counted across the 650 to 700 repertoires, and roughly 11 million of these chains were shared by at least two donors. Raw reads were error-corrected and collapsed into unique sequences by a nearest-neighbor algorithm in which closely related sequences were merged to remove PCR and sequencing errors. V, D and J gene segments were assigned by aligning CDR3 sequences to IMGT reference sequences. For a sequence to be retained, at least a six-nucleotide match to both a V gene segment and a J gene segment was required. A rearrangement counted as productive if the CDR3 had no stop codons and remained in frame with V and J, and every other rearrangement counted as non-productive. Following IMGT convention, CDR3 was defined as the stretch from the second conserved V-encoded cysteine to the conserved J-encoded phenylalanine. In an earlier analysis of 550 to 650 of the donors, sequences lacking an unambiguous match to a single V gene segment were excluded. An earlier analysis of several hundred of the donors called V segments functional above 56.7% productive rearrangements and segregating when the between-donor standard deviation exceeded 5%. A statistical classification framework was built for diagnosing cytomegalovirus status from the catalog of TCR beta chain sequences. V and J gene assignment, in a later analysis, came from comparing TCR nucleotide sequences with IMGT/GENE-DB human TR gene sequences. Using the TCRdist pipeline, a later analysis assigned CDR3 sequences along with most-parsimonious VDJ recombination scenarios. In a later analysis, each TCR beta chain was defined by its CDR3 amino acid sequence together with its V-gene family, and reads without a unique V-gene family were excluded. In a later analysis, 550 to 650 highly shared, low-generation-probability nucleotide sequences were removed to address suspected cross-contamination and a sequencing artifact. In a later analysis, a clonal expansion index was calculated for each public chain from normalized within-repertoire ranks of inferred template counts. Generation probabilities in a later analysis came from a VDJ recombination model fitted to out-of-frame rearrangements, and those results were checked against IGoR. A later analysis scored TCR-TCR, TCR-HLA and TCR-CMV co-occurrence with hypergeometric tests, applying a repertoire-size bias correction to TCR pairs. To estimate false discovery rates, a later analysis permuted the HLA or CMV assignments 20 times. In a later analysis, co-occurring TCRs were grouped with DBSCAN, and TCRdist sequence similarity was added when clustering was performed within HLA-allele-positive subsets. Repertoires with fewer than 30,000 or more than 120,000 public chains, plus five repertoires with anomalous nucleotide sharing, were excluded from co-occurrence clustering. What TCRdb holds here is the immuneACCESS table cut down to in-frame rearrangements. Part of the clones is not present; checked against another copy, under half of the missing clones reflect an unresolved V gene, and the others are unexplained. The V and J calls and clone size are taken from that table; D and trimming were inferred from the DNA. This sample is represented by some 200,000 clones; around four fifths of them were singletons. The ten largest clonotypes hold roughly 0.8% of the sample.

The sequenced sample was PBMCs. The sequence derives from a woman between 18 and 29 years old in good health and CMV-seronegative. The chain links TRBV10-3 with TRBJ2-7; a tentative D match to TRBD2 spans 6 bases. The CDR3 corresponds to CAIGEAEYEQYF. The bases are TGTGCCATCGGGGAGGCAGAATACGAGCAGTACTTC.